The 18 T cell receptor beta chains reported below all come from one sample, sequenced in a study of early T cells in non-severe SARS-CoV-2 infection. Using its own MiXCR run on the 5' RACE reads, TCRdb lists one record per CDR3 protein. The sample lists about 29,000 distinct CDR3 sequences; 4.5% were seen once. The sequenced sample consisted of whole blood. These receptors all stem from an adult who was a healthcare worker with PCR-confirmed SARS-CoV-2 infection or an uninfected control (not recorded which).

The table lists this clonotype with a few counts. The chain has TRBV19 and TRBJ2-2; D may be TRBD2 (6 bases). The CDR3 is made up of 17 amino acids. V was clipped by 4 bases and J by 0 bases, with 15 bases between them. Germline CDR1 and CDR2: LNHDA and SQIVND (reference sequence). In DNA, the CDR3 is TGTGCCAGTAGTACTCAATCAGCGGGTTCGAACACCGGGGAGCTGTTTTTT. Its translation is CASSTQSAGSNTGELFF.

The sample holds many counts of this clonotype. The chain carries TRBV20-1 and TRBJ2-3, with 9 positions matching TRBD2. The CDR3 runs to 17 residues. J was trimmed by 1 base and V by 1 base; bases with no gene match: 9. Germline CDR1 and CDR2: DFQATT and SNEGSKA (reference sequence). The CDR3 loop is CSARGSGRGGRTDTQYF. The DNA of the CDR3 is TGCAGTGCTAGAGGATCCGGGCGGGGGGGCCGCACAGATACGCAGTATTTT.

The chain recombines TRBV7-9 with TRBJ2-3; D is unclear. The germline V gene has CDR1 SEHNR and CDR2 FQNEAQ (reference sequence). V shed 5 bases and J shed 2 bases, with 8 bases lying between them. There are 13 residues in the CDR3. CDR3 protein: CASSQSITDTQYF. The CDR3 DNA sequence: TGTGCCAGCAGCCAGAGCATCACAGATACGCAGTATTTT.

Many counts were recorded for this clonotype. The chain recombines TRBV5-1 with TRBJ2-1; D is perhaps TRBD1 (6 bases). The germline V gene has CDR1 SGHRS and CDR2 YFSETQ. Deletions cut 0 bases from V and 9 bases from J, with 28 bases between. The CDR3 sequence is 19 residues long. Here the CDR3 reads CASSLGGTRNPKKASEQFF. CDR3 in DNA: TGCGCCAGCAGCTTGGGGGGGACAAGGAACCCCAAGAAGGCCAGTGAGCAGTTCTTC.

The chain combines TRBV11-3 with TRBJ2-1, with D possibly TRBD2 on 5 matching bases. CDR1 is SGHNT and CDR2 is YENEEA in the germline V gene. Deletions cut 5 bases from V and 2 bases from J, with 10 bases between. This CDR3 contains 14 residues. CDR3 in DNA: TGTGCCAGCAGCAAGCGGAAGACCTACAATGAGCAGTTCTTC. Protein product: CASSKRKTYNEQFF. The variable domain in full, with the rest retrieved from reference TRBV11-3 and TRBJ2-1, is EAGVVQSPRYKIIEKKQPVAFWCNPISGHNTLYWYLQNLGQGPELLIRYENEEAVDDSQLPKDRFSAERLKGVDSTLKIQPAELGDSAVYLCASSKRKTYNEQFFGPGTRLTVL.

V and J are TRBV7-9 and TRBJ2-1; possible D gene TRBD1, 5 bases. Germline V lookup: CDR1 SEHNR, CDR2 FQNEAQ (reference sequence). Trimming pared 5 bases from V and 9 bases from J, leaving 8 bases between. The CDR3 extends over 11 amino acids. The CDR3 here is CASSPGFEQFF. DNA of the CDR3: TGTGCCAGCAGCCCAGGGTTTGAGCAGTTCTTC.

V usage is TRBV7-9 and J usage is TRBJ2-1, with D possibly TRBD2 on 6 matching bases. Trimming stripped 5 bases from V and 1 base from J, with 15 bases between. The CDR3 totals 16 residues. CDR1 SEHNR and CDR2 FQNEAQ come from the germline V gene (reference sequence). DNA for the CDR3: TGTGCCAGCAGCCAGGGCGGGCGGGGTTCCTACAATGAGCAGTTCTTC. This sequence encodes CASSQGGRGSYNEQFF.

This clonotype has more than one count but fewer than ten. CDR3 sequence (DNA): TGCGCCAGCAGCCCGGGACTAGCGGGGGTAGATACGCAGTATTTT. It encodes CASSPGLAGVDTQYF. The chain is built from TRBV4-1 and TRBJ2-3; 14 bases line up with TRBD2. V shed 4 bases, J shed 5 bases, and the junction held 2 bases outside the gene matches. This CDR3 has 15 amino acids. Germline-derived CDR1 and CDR2 are MGHRA and YSYEKL.

This clonotype was recorded many times. J is TRBJ2-2 and V is TRBV10-3; D unclear. Germline V gives CDR1 ENHRY, CDR2 SYGVKD. V lost 3 bases and J lost 5, with 10 bases in between. The CDR3 covers 14 residues. Here the CDR3 DNA reads TGTGCCATCAGTGAAGGCAGGTGGACCGGGGAGCTGTTTTTT. This codes for CAISEGRWTGELFF.

The chain recombines TRBV20-1 with TRBJ2-7; 9 bases are a match to TRBD1. With 5 bases clipped from V and 4 bases from J, the junction kept 9 bases outside the gene matches. Germline CDR1 DFQATT, CDR2 SNEGSKA (reference sequence). This CDR3 spans 14 amino acids. CDR3 DNA: TGCAGTGCTGGGGGTACAGGGGGCTGGTACGAGCAGTACTTC. Translated, it gives CSAGGTGGWYEQYF.

The table lists this clonotype with many counts. The V and J genes are TRBV4-2 and TRBJ2-1; 7 nucleotides agree with TRBD2. V dropped 4 bases and J dropped 8; count of bases not matched to a gene: 11. CDR1 and CDR2 (germline): LGHNA, YNFKEQ. The CDR3 loop spans 15 amino acids. CDR3 in DNA: TGTGCCAGCAGCCCCGGACTAGAAGGGGCGCATGAGCAGTTCTTC. Residues: CASSPGLEGAHEQFF.

The chain joins TRBV5-5 to TRBJ2-4; perhaps TRBD2 as D (5 bases). The CDR3 extends over 16 amino acids. CDR1 is SGHKS and CDR2 is YYEKEE in the germline V gene (reference sequence). Between the trimmed V and J ends, which lost 7 bases and 0 bases, there was a span of 17 bases. The CDR3 loop is CASGLAFTLAKNIQYF. The CDR3 DNA reads TGTGCCAGCGGTCTAGCCTTTACGCTAGCCAAAAACATTCAGTACTTC.

This clonotype showed up many times. The chain joins TRBV13 to TRBJ1-1, with D possibly matching TRBD1 (6 bases). V was clipped by 5 bases and J by 4 bases, with 14 bases between them. Germline V gives CDR1 PRHDT, CDR2 FYEKMQ (reference sequence). The CDR3 is 14 residues long. The CDR3 nucleotides are TGTGCCAGCAGCGGTAAGCGGGGGCGCACTGAAGCTTTCTTT. Its translation is CASSGKRGRTEAFF.

The chain links TRBV18 to TRBJ1-5; D might be TRBD1 (6 bases). In germline, CDR1 is KGHSH, CDR2 LQKENI. This CDR3 has 13 amino acids. V shed 6 bases and J shed 5 bases, with 11 bases lying between them. In DNA, the CDR3 is TGTGCCAGCTCCGCCCCAGGGGATCAGCCCCAGCATTTT. It encodes CASSAPGDQPQHF.

V is TRBV9 and J is TRBJ2-1, with 10 bases matching TRBD2. V lost 0 bases to trimming and J lost 4 bases; unmatched junction nucleotides: 13. From germline, CDR1 is SGDLS and CDR2 YYNGEE. The CDR3 is made up of 19 amino acids. The DNA of the CDR3 is TGTGCCAGCAGCGTAGAAGCTAGCGGGAGTCTCAGGTCTTACAATGAGCAGTTCTTC. Residues: CASSVEASGSLRSYNEQFF.

This clonotype was picked up a small number of times. V usage is TRBV23-1 and J usage is TRBJ1-1; D unresolved. TRBV23-1 is assigned to the ORF class and has an uncertain function. With 6 bases removed from V and 6 bases from J, the gap between germline ends came to 11 bases. This CDR3 has 12 residues. The CDR3 here is CASSPRRAEAFF. The CDR3, as DNA: TGCGCCAGCAGCCCCCGGAGAGCTGAAGCTTTCTTT.

This clonotype was picked up many times. The chain uses TRBV12-3 or TRBV12-4 and TRBJ2-1; TRBD1 matches at 9 bases. The CDR3 contains 13 residues. Trimming took 8 bases from V and 3 from J; bases not matched to a gene: 2. CDR3 loop: CASGTGYYNEQFF. The CDR3, as DNA: TGTGCCAGCGGGACAGGGTACTACAATGAGCAGTTCTTC.

This clonotype was seen many times. The V and J genes are TRBV20-1 and TRBJ1-1, with D unresolved. The length of the CDR3 is 12 residues. The V gene lost 3 bases and the J gene lost 10 bases, with 15 bases spanning the gap. Germline values: CDR1 DFQATT, CDR2 SNEGSKA (reference sequence). The CDR3 sequence is CSASVYPGGAFF. CDR3 bases: TGCAGTGCTAGTGTCTACCCCGGAGGAGCTTTCTTT.